This T cell receptor (beta chain) was retrieved from a study of blood T cell repertoires in COVID-19. About the research overall: COVID-19 samples from acute and convalescent phases originated in the United States, Italy and Spain.

Individuals drawn from 24 US areas were about 18 to 100 years old. Assignments of participants to cohorts depended upon their own reported clinical history. Exposed enrollees encountered a COVID-19 case at some point within 2 weeks before study entry. Clones were sequenced by immunoSEQ multiplex PCR, and TCRdb holds only the in-frame ones, with some missing. The repertoire holds roughly 140,000 clones, with about 84% as singletons. The CDR3 spans 14 residues. The germline V gene encodes CDR1 LNHNV and CDR2 YYDKDF (reference sequence). The V segment lost 5 bases and the J segment 6 bases; nucleotides outside the gene matches: 6.

The rearrangement links TRBV15 to TRBJ1-2, with 10 bases aligning to TRBD1. This TCR was recovered from a woman aged 18-35 years who had been exposed to COVID-19. Sequencing input: PBMCs or T cells enriched from blood (not recorded which). The CDR3 is CATSFPGTGDGYTF. CDR3 sequence (DNA): TGTGCCACCAGCTTTCCCGGGACAGGGGATGGCTACACCTTC. Looking up the rest from reference TRBV15 and TRBJ1-2 gives the full variable domain: DAMVIQNPRYQVTQFGKPVTLSCSQTLNHNVMYWYQQKSSQAPKLLFHYYDKDFNNEADTPDNFQSRRPNTSFCFLDIRSPGLGDTAMYLCATSFPGTGDGYTFGSGTRLTVV.